The 6 T cell receptor beta chains in this list originate from one sample, sequenced in a study of identical twins. TCRdb passed the 5' RACE reads through MiXCR, listing each CDR3 protein once. The sample carries about 1.7 million distinct CDR3 sequences, roughly 35% recorded once. Sequencing was done on a sample of cord blood. The source is a newborn girl in good health.

The genes are TRBV6-1 and TRBJ1-1; D is ambiguous. This CDR3 is built from 14 residues. V lost 4 bases and J 6 bases, leaving 15 bases between the germline ends. From germline, CDR1 is MNHNS and CDR2 SASEGT. The CDR3 region has the DNA TGTGCCAGCAGTGGCTTAGCGGGTTCCGCTGAAGCTTTCTTT. It translates to CASSGLAGSAEAFF.

V is TRBV14 and J is TRBJ2-7; unclear D gene. The germline V and J ends were trimmed by 4 bases and 7 bases, with 20 bases remaining between them. Germline CDR1 is SGHDN and CDR2 is FVKESK. The CDR3 sequence is 15 residues long. For the CDR3, the DNA is TGTGCCAGCAGCCCCCCTTCTAGTTTCCACAATGAGCAGTACTTC. Amino acid sequence: CASSPPSSFHNEQYF.

This clonotype was observed a few times. CDR3 loop: CAWYYRGGEKLFF. The CDR3 bases are TGTGCCTGGTATTACAGGGGTGGGGAAAAACTGTTTTTT. V and J are TRBV30 and TRBJ1-4, with TRBD1 matching over 7 bases. Trimming cost V 5 bases and J 8 bases; bases outside gene matches: 8. From germline, CDR1 is GTSNPN and CDR2 SVGIG (reference sequence). The CDR3 length is 13 residues.

The gene calls are TRBV6-1 and TRBJ1-5, with D uncertain. The CDR3 has 15 residues. Between the trimmed V and J ends, which lost 0 bases and 4 bases, there was a span of 10 bases. Germline CDR1 reads MNHNS; CDR2 reads SASEGT. In nucleotides, the CDR3 is TGTGCCAGCAGTGAAGCGTCGAGCAGGAATCAGCCCCAGCATTTT. Its protein is CASSEASSRNQPQHF.

The V call is TRBV9, the J call TRBJ2-7; 8 nucleotides match TRBD2. The J call could be wrong; TRBJ2-5 is a better fit for the DNA end. The CDR3 is 15 residues long. In germline, CDR1 is SGDLS, CDR2 YYNGEE. The CDR3 loop reads CASSSRSGAPETQYF. As DNA, the CDR3 is TGTGCCAGCAGCTCTCGTAGCGGGGCCCCCGAGACCCAGTACTTC.

This clonotype was detected a few times. The chain couples TRBV7-2 to TRBJ2-7; 9 positions agree with TRBD2. This CDR3 spans 18 amino acids. The germline CDR1 and CDR2 sequences are SGHTA and FQGNSA. The ends lost 7 bases at V and 0 bases at J; junction bases unmatched: 16. CDR3 coding DNA: TGTGCCAGCACCTTCGGGGGTCTAGCGGGATCGAGCTCCTACGAGCAGTACTTC. Its protein is CASTFGGLAGSSSYEQYF.